A selection of T cell receptor beta chains follows, all from one sample in a study of regulatory T cells in long-lasting Graves disease. Via MiXCR, TCRdb re-called the multiplex PCR reads, giving one row per CDR3 protein. The sample lists about 470,000 distinct CDR3 sequences, 20% to 25% occurring once. Sequences were derived from peripheral blood mononuclear cells (PBMCs), sampled when the disease was refractory, from a patient treated with antithyroid drugs. These receptors were collected from a female donor with Graves disease. CDR3s include the opening cysteine and the closing phenylalanine or tryptophan. Fields, in order: D gene, V gene, J gene, CDR3 length, clone size, CDR3 DNA, CDR3 protein. D genes are given only for firm matches. The size field is filled for only some rows; it gives once, few, many or a size class.

-,TRBV19,TRBJ2-7,19,-,TGTGCCAGTAGTCGACGGATCTCCGGGACCCTAGACCCCCTCTACGAGCAGTACTTC,CASSRRISGTLDPLYEQYF
-,TRBV27,TRBJ2-7,13,many,TGTGCCAGCAGTTTTAGGGCGGGCTACGAGCAGTACTTC,CASSFRAGYEQYF
-,TRBV11-3,TRBJ2-5,14,many,TGTGCCAGCAGCCCAACGGGCAGGGAGGAGACCCAGTACTTC,CASSPTGREETQYF
-,TRBV20-1,TRBJ1-2,16,once,TGCAGTGCTAGAGGTGTTGGGGGACCGTTATACTATGGCTACACCTTC,CSARGVGGPLYYGYTF
TRBD2,TRBV7-9,TRBJ2-1,17,few,TGTGCCAGCAGCTTAGGAATAACGGGCGGGAGGGGGAATGAGCAGTTCTTC,CASSLGITGGRGNEQFF
-,TRBV25-1,TRBJ2-7,12,few,TGTGCCAGCAGTGAGGGACGAGGCGAGCAGTACTTC,CASSEGRGEQYF
TRBD1,TRBV30,TRBJ1-1,15,-,TGTGCCTGGAGTGTGTTGGGCAGGGGGGACACTGAAGCTTTCTTT,CAWSVLGRGDTEAFF
-,TRBV29-1,TRBJ2-1,14,-,TGCAGCGTTGAGGCCAGGGGCTCCTACAATGAGCAGTTCTTC,CSVEARGSYNEQFF
TRBD1,TRBV30,TRBJ2-2,16,few,TGTGCCTGGAGCCTAGGACAGGCAATGAATACCGGGGAGCTGTTTTTT,CAWSLGQAMNTGELFF
TRBD1,TRBV7-9,TRBJ2-5,15,-,TGTGCCAGCAGATCCAGGATGACAGGGGACGAGACCCAGTACTTC,CASRSRMTGDETQYF
-,TRBV6-1,TRBJ2-1,10,-,TGTGCCAGCAAGGACAATGAGCAGTTCTTC,CASKDNEQFF
-,TRBV7-3,TRBJ2-6,20,few,TGTGCCAGCAGCTTATCAGTTGGGATCCCGGCTCCCTCTGGGGCCAACGTCCTGACTTTC,CASSLSVGIPAPSGANVLTF
-,TRBV4-2,TRBJ2-7,14,-,TGTGCCAGCAGCCAAGACTATGGAGCCTACGAGCAGTACTTC,CASSQDYGAYEQYF
TRBD2,TRBV28,TRBJ2-5,12,many,TGTGCCACCAGGGAGGGCGTGGAGACCCAGTACTTC,CATREGVETQYF
-,TRBV7-9,TRBJ2-5,15,few,TGTGCCAGCAGCGGAGACAGGCAAGCCGGAGAGACCCAGTACTTC,CASSGDRQAGETQYF
TRBD1,TRBV6-5,TRBJ2-5,14,many,TGTGCCAGCAGTTTACAGGGGTACCAAGAGACCCAGTACTTC,CASSLQGYQETQYF
TRBD1,TRBV27,TRBJ2-2,17,many,TGTGCCAGCAGTACCTGGGGACAGGGGGACGACACCGGGGAGCTGTTTTTT,CASSTWGQGDDTGELFF
-,TRBV5-1,TRBJ2-2,15,-,TGCGCCAGCAGCTTGGCCTGGGCAAACACCGGGGAGCTGTTTTTT,CASSLAWANTGELFF
-,TRBV6-1,TRBJ1-1,11,many,TGTGCCAGCAGCAAATACACTGAAGCTTTCTTT,CASSKYTEAFF
-,TRBV7-6,TRBJ1-2,17,many,TGTGCCAGCAGCTTAGAGCGAGATGGGAGGGGTAACTATGGCTACACCTTC,CASSLERDGRGNYGYTF
-,TRBV20-1,TRBJ2-7,12,many,TGCAGTGCTAGATACGGCAACTACGAGCAGTACTTC,CSARYGNYEQYF
TRBD2,TRBV11-1,TRBJ2-5,16,many,TGTGCCAGCAGCGCTGGGACTAGCGGCGGGCGAGAGACCCAGTACTTC,CASSAGTSGGRETQYF
-,TRBV29-1,TRBJ2-2,13,once,TGCAGCGTTGAAAAACGGGGCACCGGGGAGCTGTTTTTT,CSVEKRGTGELFF
-,TRBV2,TRBJ1-2,16,many,TGTGCCGAACAACAACCCTCGTTAGGGGTGAACTATGGCTACACCTTC,CAEQQPSLGVNYGYTF